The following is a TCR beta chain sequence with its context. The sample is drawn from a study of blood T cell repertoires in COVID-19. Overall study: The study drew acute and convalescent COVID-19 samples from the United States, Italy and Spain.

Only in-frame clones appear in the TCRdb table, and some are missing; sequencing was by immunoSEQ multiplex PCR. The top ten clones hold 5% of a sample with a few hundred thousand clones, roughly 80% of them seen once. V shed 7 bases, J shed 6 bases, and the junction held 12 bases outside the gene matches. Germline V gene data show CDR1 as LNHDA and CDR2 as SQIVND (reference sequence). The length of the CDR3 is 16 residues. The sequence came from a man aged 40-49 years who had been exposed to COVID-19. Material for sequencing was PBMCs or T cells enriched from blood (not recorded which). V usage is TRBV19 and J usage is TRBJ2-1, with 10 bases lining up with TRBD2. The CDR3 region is CASNGRVAGGANEQFF. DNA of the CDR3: TGTGCCAGTAACGGACGCGTAGCGGGAGGCGCCAATGAGCAGTTCTTC.